This T cell receptor beta chain was sequenced for a study of blood T cell repertoires in COVID-19. Overall study context: T cells, B-cell-depleted T cells, or PBMCs supplied cDNA or gDNA.

J lost 6 bases, V lost 7 bases, and 14 bases had no gene match. Germline loops: CDR1 LNHDA, CDR2 SQIVND (reference sequence). The CDR3 loop spans 16 amino acids. Study processing details: Reference gene primer amplification gave estimated nucleated cell counts. Assay: immunoSEQ multiplex PCR; the TCRdb copy retains only in-frame clones and omits some. V and J calls and clone size come straight from that table; D and trimming were deduced from the DNA. Counted here are 95,000 to 100,000 clones, 92% occurring once; the ten biggest clones make up approximately 5.4%. The specimen was peripheral blood. The clonotype comes from a man aged 45-65 years with active COVID-19. This chain links TRBV19 with TRBJ2-7, with 11 positions matching TRBD2. The CDR3 here is CASTKDRLAGTGEQYF. CDR3 DNA: TGTGCCAGTACCAAAGACCGACTAGCGGGAACGGGCGAGCAGTACTTC.